The entry below gives a single T cell receptor beta chain sequence along with its context. No antigen is known for it. Produced via immunoSEQ multiplex PCR; TCRdb's table is partial and in-frame only. Altogether 110,000 to 150,000 clones are present, approximately 94% being singletons, with the ten largest covering roughly 1.9%. The germline V gene has CDR1 SGHAT and CDR2 FQNNGV. The V gene lost 1 base and the J gene lost 5 bases, with 12 bases spanning the gap. The CDR3 extends over 14 amino acids. The data were taken from a study of cytomegalovirus exposure and HLA in healthy donors. Study-level findings and limits: It was found in a later analysis that first-cohort TCR clusters tended to co-occur in the 120 validation repertoires. Most TCR sequences were rare, but some public TCRs occurred in many donors. According to reports, the classifier identified cytomegalovirus status with high specificity and sensitivity.

The sequenced sample was PBMCs. The chain carries TRBV11-2 and TRBJ2-7; perhaps TRBD1 as D (6 bases). The TCR comes from a man younger than 35 in good health and CMV-seropositive. The CDR3 region has the DNA TGTGCCAGCAGCTTAGGAATCACAGGGAACGAGCAGTACTTC. Translating it yields CASSLGITGNEQYF.